Listed below are T cell receptor beta chains from one sample, sequenced in a study of graft-versus-host responses after intestinal transplantation. These receptors lack a known antigen. This table comes from immunoSEQ multiplex PCR, and its TCRdb copy is limited to in-frame clones, with some not included. The sample consists of about 50,000 clones, roughly 91% of them appearing once. Sample: unstimulated CD4+ T cells sorted from spleen or lymph node cells, taken before transplant. These receptors were taken from a human donor who was the organ donor for an intestinal transplant. Each CDR3 is given with its conserved first and last residue. Each record gives: V gene, J gene, clone size, D gene, CDR3 DNA, CDR3 protein. A D gene is named only where the DNA matches it firmly. Not all rows give a size; the values are once, few, many and, for expanded clones, a class.

v_gene: TRBV5-1; j_gene: TRBJ2-5; abundance: NA; d_gene: TRBD2; CDR3nt: TGCGCCAGCAGCTTGGTTGTTAGCGGGAGCACCCAGTACTTC; CDR3aa: CASSLVVSGSTQYF
v_gene: TRBV25-1; j_gene: TRBJ2-2; abundance: few; d_gene: TRBD1; CDR3nt: TGTGCCAGCAGTGCCTGGGGGACAGGGGAAGTGGAGCTGTTTTTT; CDR3aa: CASSAWGTGEVELFF
v_gene: TRBV28; j_gene: TRBJ1-3; abundance: NA; d_gene: NA; CDR3nt: TGTGCCAGCATCGCCTCTGGAAACACCATATATTTT; CDR3aa: CASIASGNTIYF
v_gene: TRBV6-5; j_gene: TRBJ2-5; abundance: NA; d_gene: NA; CDR3nt: TGTGCCAGCAGCACGGGGCAGCCGTACCAAGAGACCCAGTACTTC; CDR3aa: CASSTGQPYQETQYF
v_gene: TRBV19; j_gene: TRBJ1-5; abundance: NA; d_gene: TRBD1; CDR3nt: TGTGCCAGTAGTAAGCAGGGGGCTGATCAGCCCCAGCATTTT; CDR3aa: CASSKQGADQPQHF
v_gene: TRBV29-1; j_gene: TRBJ2-3; abundance: few; d_gene: TRBD2; CDR3nt: TGCAGCGTTGGACTAGCGGGAGATACGCAGTATTTT; CDR3aa: CSVGLAGDTQYF
v_gene: TRBV30; j_gene: TRBJ2-6; abundance: NA; d_gene: TRBD1; CDR3nt: TGTGCCTGGACCCTAGGGGGCGCTGGGGCCAACGTCCTGACTTTC; CDR3aa: CAWTLGGAGANVLTF
v_gene: TRBV4-2; j_gene: TRBJ2-1; abundance: NA; d_gene: TRBD2; CDR3nt: TGTGCCAGCAGCTCCGGGACTAGCGGGACAAATGAGCAGTTCTTC; CDR3aa: CASSSGTSGTNEQFF
v_gene: TRBV7-2; j_gene: TRBJ2-3; abundance: NA; d_gene: NA; CDR3nt: TGTGCCAGCAGCTTTGTCTCTGGAGGCACAGATACGCAGTATTTT; CDR3aa: CASSFVSGGTDTQYF
v_gene: TRBV14; j_gene: TRBJ1-2; abundance: NA; d_gene: NA; CDR3nt: TGTGCCAGCAGCCTACCAGGTTGGGCTGGAGGCTACACCTTC; CDR3aa: CASSLPGWAGGYTF
v_gene: TRBV12-5; j_gene: TRBJ1-2; abundance: NA; d_gene: TRBD1; CDR3nt: TGTGCTAGTGGGGGATTGACAGGGAATAACTATGGCTACACCTTC; CDR3aa: CASGGLTGNNYGYTF
v_gene: TRBV14; j_gene: TRBJ2-1; abundance: once; d_gene: TRBD2; CDR3nt: TGTGCCAGCAGCCAAAACAGAGCGGGAGATGAGCAGTTCTTC; CDR3aa: CASSQNRAGDEQFF
v_gene: TRBV6-5; j_gene: TRBJ2-6; abundance: NA; d_gene: NA; CDR3nt: TGTGCCAGCAGTGAAGGGGAGTGGGCCAACGTCCTGACTTTC; CDR3aa: CASSEGEWANVLTF
v_gene: TRBV9; j_gene: TRBJ2-4; abundance: once; d_gene: TRBD1; CDR3nt: TGTGCCAGCAGCCCTCCTAGTGGGGACAGGGGGGGAAACATTCAGTACTTC; CDR3aa: CASSPPSGDRGGNIQYF
v_gene: TRBV30; j_gene: TRBJ2-1; abundance: NA; d_gene: TRBD2; CDR3nt: TGTGCCTGGATCGCGACTAGCGGGAGGGCGGGCAATGAGCAGTTCTTC; CDR3aa: CAWIATSGRAGNEQFF
v_gene: TRBV7-9; j_gene: TRBJ2-7; abundance: NA; d_gene: NA; CDR3nt: TGTGCCAGCAGCTTAGGCCAGGGAGCCGACGAGCAGTACTTC; CDR3aa: CASSLGQGADEQYF
v_gene: TRBV6-4; j_gene: TRBJ2-3; abundance: NA; d_gene: NA; CDR3nt: TGTGCCAGCAGTGCGTCCGGGCCACGAGATACGCAGTATTTT; CDR3aa: CASSASGPRDTQYF
v_gene: TRBV14; j_gene: TRBJ2-1; abundance: NA; d_gene: NA; CDR3nt: TGTGCCAGCAGCCTTGGTGTTGATGAGCAGTTCTTC; CDR3aa: CASSLGVDEQFF
v_gene: TRBV6-5; j_gene: TRBJ2-3; abundance: NA; d_gene: TRBD1; CDR3nt: TGTGCCAGCAGTTACAGGACAGGAGGATTAGATACGCAGTATTTT; CDR3aa: CASSYRTGGLDTQYF
v_gene: TRBV18; j_gene: TRBJ2-6; abundance: NA; d_gene: NA; CDR3nt: TGTGCCAGCTCACCGGGACTTATAATCTCTGGGGCCAACGTCCTGACTTTC; CDR3aa: CASSPGLIISGANVLTF
v_gene: TRBV28; j_gene: TRBJ2-7; abundance: NA; d_gene: NA; CDR3nt: TGTGCCAGCAGTTTACCAGCCTACGAGCAGTACTTC; CDR3aa: CASSLPAYEQYF